Presented here are 14 T cell receptor beta chains from one specimen sequenced in a study of cytomegalovirus exposure and HLA in healthy donors. The assay was immunoSEQ multiplex PCR, and TCRdb's table has in-frame clones only and misses some. The table records some 98,000 clones, 70% to 90% of them present only once. The sample was PBMCs. All receptors derive from a woman between 25 and 40 years old in good health and CMV-seronegative.

V usage is TRBV19 and J usage is TRBJ2-5; 10 bases fit TRBD1. CDR1 LNHDA and CDR2 SQIVND come from the germline V gene (reference sequence). Trimming took 2 bases from V and 9 from J; bases not matched to a gene: 6. The CDR3 is made up of 14 amino acids. CDR3 sequence reads: CASSIQGQGLPQYF. The CDR3 DNA is TGTGCCAGTAGTATACAGGGACAGGGGCTCCCCCAGTACTTC.

This sequence joins TRBV4-3 and TRBJ1-1; D is unresolved. The V and J ends lost 4 bases and 1 base respectively, with 7 bases between them. CDR3 length: 13 amino acids. The germline gives CDR1 LGHNA, CDR2 YSLEER. The CDR3 here is CASSPVRNTEAFF. The CDR3 DNA is TGCGCCAGCAGCCCCGTTAGGAACACTGAAGCTTTCTTT.

The V call is TRBV5-1, the J call TRBJ1-1; maybe TRBD1 (5 bases). CDR1 and CDR2 from the germline V gene are SGHRS and YFSETQ. V was shortened by 3 bases and J by 7 bases, with 19 bases between the two germline ends. The length of the CDR3 is 15 residues. CDR3 nucleotides: TGCGCCAGCAGCTCTTGGTTCGAAGGGGTGGGTGAAGCTTTCTTT. Translating gives CASSSWFEGVGEAFF.

The chain couples TRBV5-4 to TRBJ2-1; 8 nucleotides agree with TRBD2. CDR3 length: 14 residues. The germline V gene has CDR1 SGHNT and CDR2 YYREEE (reference sequence). Trimming cost V 0 bases and J 7 bases; bases outside gene matches: 3. The CDR3 loop reads CASSLELAVNEQFF. CDR3 in DNA: TGTGCCAGCAGCTTGGAACTAGCGGTTAATGAGCAGTTCTTC.

The chain employs TRBV5-1 and TRBJ2-1; the match to TRBD2 covers 7 bases. The junction had 9 bases not matched to a gene; V was cut back by 2 bases and J by 4 bases. This CDR3 contains 16 residues. CDR1 SGHRS and CDR2 YFSETQ come from the germline V gene. CDR3 in DNA: TGCGCCAGCAGCTTATCCGGGGGAGGGCCATACAATGAGCAGTTCTTC. Encoded protein: CASSLSGGGPYNEQFF. Full variable domain (remainder filled in from reference TRBV5-1 and TRBJ2-1): KAGVTQTPRYLIKTRGQQVTLSCSPISGHRSVSWYQQTPGQGLQFLFEYFSETQRNKGNFPGRFSGRQFSNSRSEMNVSTLELGDSALYLCASSLSGGGPYNEQFFGPGTRLTVL.

V is TRBV9 and J is TRBJ2-5, with D possibly matching TRBD2 (6 bases). CDR1 SGDLS and CDR2 YYNGEE come from the germline V gene. The CDR3 has 14 amino acids. V was cut by 0 bases and J by 5 bases, with 11 bases left in between. The CDR3 nucleotides read TGTGCCAGCAGCGTAGCAGATCGGGGGGAGACCCAGTACTTC. Its protein is CASSVADRGETQYF.

V is TRBV7-9 and J is TRBJ2-1; 7 bases fit TRBD2. The germline CDR1 and CDR2 sequences are SEHNR and FQNEAQ (reference sequence). The ends lost 2 bases at V and 6 bases at J; junction bases unmatched: 7. The CDR3 covers 15 residues. DNA of the CDR3: TGTGCCAGCAGCTTAAACGGGGGGATCCTCAATGAGCAGTTCTTC. The encoded protein is CASSLNGGILNEQFF.

The chain couples TRBV15 to TRBJ1-5; D unresolved. Germline CDR1 LNHNV, CDR2 YYDKDF (reference sequence). V was trimmed by 2 bases and J by 4 bases, leaving 6 bases between them. The CDR3 has 13 amino acids. CDR3 loop: CATSRNRNQPQHF. In nucleotides, the CDR3 is TGTGCCACCAGCAGAAATCGTAATCAGCCCCAGCATTTT.

The V gene is TRBV27, the J gene TRBJ1-5, with D possibly matching TRBD1 (6 bases). The CDR3 consists of 16 residues. The germline CDR1 and CDR2 sequences are MNHEY and SMNVEV (reference sequence). The germline V and J ends were trimmed by 1 base and 7 bases, with 17 bases remaining between them. DNA for the CDR3: TGTGCCAGCAGTTTATGGGGGACACCGGCCGCACAGCCCCAGCATTTT. Encoded protein: CASSLWGTPAAQPQHF.

The chain employs TRBV9 and TRBJ1-5; D remains unclear. The germline V gene encodes CDR1 SGDLS and CDR2 YYNGEE. V gave up 4 bases and J gave up 7 bases, with 15 bases separating them. This CDR3 spans 14 amino acids. The chain's CDR3 is CASSPRPTGQPQHF. DNA for the CDR3: TGTGCCAGCAGCCCCCGTCCAACGGGGCAGCCCCAGCATTTT.

The chain joins TRBV9 to TRBJ1-5, with 9 bases matching TRBD1. Germline V lookup: CDR1 SGDLS, CDR2 YYNGEE. The V segment lost 4 bases and the J segment 4 bases; nucleotides outside the gene matches: 6. This CDR3 contains 15 residues. The CDR3 loop reads CASSRTGAVNQPQHF. For the CDR3, the DNA is TGTGCCAGCAGCCGGACAGGGGCAGTGAATCAGCCCCAGCATTTT.

In nucleotides, the CDR3 is TGCGCCAGCAGTGAGAGAGGGCCGAGGGATACGCAGTATTTT. Translation: CASSERGPRDTQYF. The rearrangement uses TRBV10-2 and TRBJ2-3; D perhaps matches TRBD2 (5 bases). This CDR3 spans 14 amino acids. Between the trimmed V and J ends, which lost 2 bases and 6 bases, there was a span of 12 bases. Looked up from germline, CDR1 is WSHSY and CDR2 is SAAADI.

This clone has a single count. This chain connects TRBV10-3 to TRBJ1-5; no reliable D call. Trimming pared 4 bases from V and 7 bases from J, leaving 8 bases between. The germline V gene encodes CDR1 ENHRY and CDR2 SYGVKD. This CDR3 has 12 amino acids. CDR3 amino acids: CAISAEVQPQHF. DNA of the CDR3: TGTGCCATCAGTGCGGAGGTACAGCCCCAGCATTTT.

The rearrangement links TRBV7-9 to TRBJ1-5, with a weak D call TRBD1 (5 bases). Germline V lookup: CDR1 SEHNR, CDR2 FQNEAQ (reference sequence). V was shortened by 5 bases and J by 2 bases, with 10 bases between the two germline ends. This CDR3 region has 14 residues. DNA of the CDR3: TGTGCCAGCAGCCCTACGGGGGGCAATCAGCCCCAGCATTTT. Its protein is CASSPTGGNQPQHF.